One sample yielded the 19 T cell receptor beta chains listed below, sequenced in a study of OX40 agonist ivuxolimab in advanced cancers. The table came from immunoSEQ multiplex PCR; TCRdb's copy has only in-frame clones and leaves some out. The table has 46,000 or so clones, around nine tenths seen once. Sequencing was performed on CD4+ or CD8+ T cells sorted from blood, taken in a trial of the OX40 agonist ivuxolimab. These receptor sequences come from an adult with an advanced solid tumor such as melanoma, head and neck, liver or kidney cancer.

V and J are TRBV5-4 and TRBJ2-1; perhaps TRBD2 as D (5 bases). Per germline, CDR1 SGHNT and CDR2 YYREEE (reference sequence). The CDR3 sequence is 11 residues long. V was shortened by 3 bases and J by 10 bases, with 8 bases between the two germline ends. CDR3 DNA: TGTGCCAGCAGCTCTATAGCGGAGCAGTTCTTC. This gives the protein CASSSIAEQFF.

This rearrangement joins TRBV4-3 to TRBJ2-5; TRBD2 aligns across 8 bases. The length of the CDR3 is 15 residues. CDR1 LGHNA and CDR2 YSLEER come from the germline V gene. Losses at the gene ends were 1 base for V and 0 bases for J; bases not matched to a gene: 1. The CDR3 nucleotides are TGCGCCAGCAGCCAAGTAGCGGGGAACCAAGAGACCCAGTACTTC. Translating gives CASSQVAGNQETQYF.

The rearrangement uses TRBV7-6 and TRBJ2-1; D is uncertain. The germline V gene encodes CDR1 SGHVS and CDR2 FNYEAQ. The CDR3 sequence is 14 residues long. V gave up 7 bases and J gave up 3 bases, with 13 bases separating them. CDR3 bases: TGTGCCAGCACCAGGCTAGGTGTCTACAATGAGCAGTTCTTC. It translates to CASTRLGVYNEQFF.

This clone has a handful of counts. The chain couples TRBV7-9 to TRBJ1-5; D gene uncertain. The V gene's germline CDR1 is SEHNR and CDR2 FQNEAQ (reference sequence). The ends were cut back, 1 base at V and 7 bases at J, with 5 bases in the middle. The CDR3 sequence is 12 residues long. For the CDR3, the DNA is TGTGCCAGCAGCTTAGGGACGCAGCCCCAGCATTTT. Residues: CASSLGTQPQHF.

This clone is labeled as medium-sized. J is TRBJ2-5 and V is TRBV4-2; 7 nucleotides match TRBD2. This CDR3 spans 14 amino acids. The V and J ends lost 5 bases and 1 base, in that order; junction bases with no gene match: 4. The germline V gene has CDR1 LGHNA and CDR2 YNFKEQ. The CDR3 DNA is TGTGCCAGCAGCAAGAGCGGGGTCCAAGAGACCCAGTACTTC. Amino acid sequence: CASSKSGVQETQYF.

The chain has TRBV7-9 and TRBJ2-7; the match to TRBD2 covers 14 bases. The CDR3 covers 19 residues. CDR1 and CDR2 (germline): SEHNR, FQNEAQ (reference sequence). Trimming at V came to 1 base and at J to 5 bases, leaving 13 bases not matched to a gene. In nucleotides, the CDR3 is TGTGCCAGCAGCTTAGAGATTGGAGGGGGACTAGCGGGAGTAAACGAGCAGTACTTC. Its protein is CASSLEIGGGLAGVNEQYF. The full variable domain, rest sourced from reference TRBV7-9 and TRBJ2-7, is DTGVSQNPRHKITKRGQNVTFRCDPISEHNRLYWYRQTLGQGPEFLTYFQNEAQLEKSRLLSDRFSAERPKGSFSTLEIQRTEQGDSAMYLCASSLEIGGGLAGVNEQYFGPGTRLTVT.

J is TRBJ2-5 and V is TRBV7-9; either TRBD1 or TRBD2 may fit D (5 bases each). Trimming removed 4 bases at V and 0 bases at J, with 12 bases between. Germline CDR1 is SEHNR and CDR2 is FQNEAQ (reference sequence). The CDR3 spans 15 residues. CDR3 in amino acids: CASSYPGTHQETQYF. In nucleotides, the CDR3 is TGTGCCAGCAGCTACCCCGGGACGCACCAAGAGACCCAGTACTTC.

The CDR3 is CASSVDDGRAEAFF. CDR3 DNA: TGTGCCAGCAGCGTAGATGACGGGAGAGCAGAAGCTTTCTTT. J is TRBJ1-1 and V is TRBV9; D not certain. The CDR3 length is 14 residues. Germline V gene sequence: CDR1 SGDLS, CDR2 YYNGEE. Trimming left V 0 bases short and J 8 bases short, with 14 bases between.

This clone has only one observation. The rearrangement joins TRBV6-5 to TRBJ2-7, with D tentatively TRBD1 or TRBD2 (5 bases each). CDR3 size: 13 residues. Per germline, CDR1 MNHEY and CDR2 SVGAGI. Trimming took off 2 bases at V and 7 bases at J, with 12 bases between the two ends. The CDR3 sequence: CASSYGQRTEQYF. The CDR3 region has the DNA TGTGCCAGCAGTTACGGTCAGCGGACAGAGCAGTACTTC.

This chain connects TRBV5-6 to TRBJ1-1; 7 bases align to TRBD1. J gave up 0 bases and V 6 bases, and 5 bases lay outside the gene matches. The CDR3 is made up of 14 amino acids. From germline, CDR1 is SGHDT and CDR2 YYEEEE. In DNA, the CDR3 is TGTGCCAGCACGAGGGGGCGAGTGAACACTGAAGCTTTCTTT. Protein sequence: CASTRGRVNTEAFF.

The chain uses TRBV7-2 and TRBJ1-1, with a weak D call TRBD1 (5 bases). This CDR3 is built from 12 residues. The V end was cut by 1 base, the J end by 8 bases, with 8 bases between. Germline loops: CDR1 SGHTA, CDR2 FQGNSA. The CDR3 protein is CASSLVGREAFF. The CDR3 region has the DNA TGTGCCAGCAGCTTAGTGGGACGGGAAGCTTTCTTT.

The chain carries TRBV5-1 and TRBJ2-7, with D possibly matching TRBD2 (6 bases). Deletions cut 1 base from V and 2 bases from J, with 13 bases between. Germline V gene lookup returns CDR1 SGHRS and CDR2 YFSETQ. The CDR3 length is 15 residues. The CDR3 nucleotides are TGCGCCAGCAGCTTGCGCCTAGCGCCCACCTACGAGCAGTACTTC. It encodes CASSLRLAPTYEQYF.

This clone was seen a handful of times. The chain joins TRBV11-2 to TRBJ1-2; 7 bases align to TRBD1. This CDR3 region has 11 residues. J lost 8 bases, V lost 5 bases, and 2 bases had no gene match. Germline CDR1 and CDR2: SGHAT and FQNNGV. The CDR3 protein is CASSLRGGYTF. The CDR3 bases are TGTGCCAGCAGCCTCAGGGGGGGCTACACCTTC.

The chain carries TRBV2 and TRBJ2-7; D perhaps matches TRBD2 (5 bases). CDR1 is SNHLY and CDR2 is FYNNEI in the germline V gene. V lost 5 bases, J lost 7 bases, and 21 bases lay in between. This CDR3 has 15 residues. CDR3 nucleotides: TGTGCCAGCAGTTTCGCTTTAAGCGGCCTTCGGGAGCAGTACTTC. It encodes CASSFALSGLREQYF.

Concerning this clone itself: Germline and junction disagree at one end, which may indicate a read error. This chain connects TRBV12-5 to TRBJ1-1; weak D call: TRBD1 (6 bases). The CDR3 extends over 13 amino acids. Germline V gene lookup returns CDR1 LGHNT and CDR2 FRNRAP. CDR3 loop: CASVLTGGNEAFF. The CDR3 DNA is TGTGCTAGTGTTTTGACGGGGGGCAACGAAGCTTTCTTT.

The chain combines TRBV2 with TRBJ1-5; 7 nucleotides line up with TRBD1. The junction had 5 bases not matched to a gene; V was cut back by 4 bases and J by 2 bases. The CDR3 covers 15 residues. Germline V gene sequence: CDR1 SNHLY, CDR2 FYNNEI. The CDR3 DNA reads as TGTGCCAGCAGTGCAGGGGGGGTGGGCAATCAGCCCCAGCATTTT. Protein: CASSAGGVGNQPQHF.

The chain links TRBV6-5 to TRBJ2-7; D is uncertain. The germline CDR1 and CDR2 sequences are MNHEY and SVGAGI. CDR3 length: 13 amino acids. The V end lost 3 bases, the J end lost 5 bases, and 11 bases lay between the germline ends. The CDR3 sequence is CASSYNRIHEQYF. CDR3 in DNA: TGTGCCAGCAGTTATAATAGGATCCACGAGCAGTACTTC.

This chain joins TRBV6-5 and TRBJ1-2; weak D call: TRBD1 (6 bases). V was pared by 3 bases and J by 10 bases, with 15 bases between. The CDR3 length is 13 residues. Per germline, CDR1 MNHEY and CDR2 SVGAGI. CDR3 sequence: CASSYITGFNYTF. The CDR3 region has the DNA TGTGCCAGCAGTTATATAACAGGGTTTAACTACACCTTC.

The table lists this clone with a count of one. Written as DNA, the CDR3 is TGTGCCAGCAGGGCTGCTGAAGCTTTCTTT. Translated, it gives CASRAAEAFF. The chain joins TRBV28 to TRBJ1-1; D gene ambiguous. Germline CDR1 reads MDHEN; CDR2 reads SYDVKM. This CDR3 contains 10 residues. Trimming took off 6 bases at V and 6 bases at J, with 5 bases between the two ends.